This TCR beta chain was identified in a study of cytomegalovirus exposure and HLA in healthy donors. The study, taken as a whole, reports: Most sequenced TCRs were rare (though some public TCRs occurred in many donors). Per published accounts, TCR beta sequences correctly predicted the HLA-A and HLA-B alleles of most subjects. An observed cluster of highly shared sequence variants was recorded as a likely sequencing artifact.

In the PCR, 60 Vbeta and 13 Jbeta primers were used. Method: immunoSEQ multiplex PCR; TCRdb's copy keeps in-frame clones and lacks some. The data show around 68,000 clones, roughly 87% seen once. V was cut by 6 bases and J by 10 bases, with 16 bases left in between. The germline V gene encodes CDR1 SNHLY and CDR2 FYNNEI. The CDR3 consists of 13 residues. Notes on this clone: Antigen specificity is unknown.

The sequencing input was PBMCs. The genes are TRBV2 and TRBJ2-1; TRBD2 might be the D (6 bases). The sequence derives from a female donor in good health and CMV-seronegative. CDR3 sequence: CASRKEWAGEQFF. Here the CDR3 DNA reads TGTGCCAGCAGGAAGGAGTGGGCGGGGGAGCAGTTCTTC.